Described below is a single TCR beta chain sequence and its context. What it recognizes is unknown. This entry is derived from a study of T cell responses to AZD1222 COVID-19 vaccine. Looking at the study overall: Recipients boosted at about 4 weeks or about 12 weeks are pooled. Study-level points and caveats: Spike-specific TCR breadth and depth grew following two AZD1222 doses. Females made up more of the donors, who were largely white British, and clonal diversity may have come out too low.

Some clones are missing from TCRdb's copy, which holds only in-frame ones; the method was immunoSEQ multiplex PCR. Here the sample spans 100,000 to 150,000 clones, roughly 84% being singletons. The germline V gene has CDR1 SGDLS and CDR2 YYNGEE. This CDR3 is built from 13 residues. Trimming took 6 bases from V and 0 from J, leaving 8 bases between them. This chain connects TRBV9 to TRBJ2-3, with D unclear. Sequenced material: peripheral blood, taken on day 0 of AZD1222 vaccination. This clonotype was sampled from an adult in good health. The CDR3 here is CASNTASTDTQYF. The CDR3 DNA reads as TGTGCCAGCAATACGGCTAGCACAGATACGCAGTATTTT.